This T cell receptor (beta chain) was identified during a study of control samples from healthy donors and cancer patients. Profiled with immunoSEQ multiplex PCR; TCRdb holds only in-frame clones, not every one. The data contain around 230,000 clones, roughly 94% of them seen just once; the ten biggest clones take up around 1.5%. V lost 4 bases, J lost 4 bases, and 17 bases lay in between. Germline lookup yields CDR1 LGHNA and CDR2 YSLEER. The CDR3 sequence is 16 residues long. Material for sequencing was blood. The clonotype originates from a man aged 45-65 years in good health. This sequence joins TRBV4-3 and TRBJ1-3, with D uncertain. Here the CDR3 reads CASSPREEAEGNTIYF. The CDR3 DNA sequence: TGCGCCAGCAGCCCGAGGGAGGAAGCGGAGGGAAACACCATATATTTT.